This TCR beta chain came from a study of T cell clusters in autoimmune cytopenias. The study, taken as a whole, reports: Healthy donors had roughly 3-fold more exclusive TRB clusters than active autoimmune hepatitis patients. TRB repertoire shifts in secondary cytopenia and chronic lymphocytic leukemia mostly reflected lymphoma, not autoimmunity.

TRB was amplified from approximately 250 ng of peripheral blood genomic DNA per sample. One tube held mixed TRB-A and TRB-B primer pools for touch-down PCR. With the multiplex PCR reads reprocessed, TCRdb shows one record per CDR3 protein and no DNA. This sample's table has approximately 2,500 distinct CDR3 sequences. This clonotype counts as medium-sized by frequency. The antigen is unknown. The germline V gene encodes CDR1 LGHNA and CDR2 YSLEER. The CDR3 extends over 20 amino acids. The V and J genes are TRBV4-3 and TRBJ2-2; there is no DNA to check the TCRdb D call of TRBD1. The clonotype comes from a human donor with an autoimmune cytopenia, with autoimmune hepatitis or in good health (not recorded which). The sample consisted of peripheral blood. CDR3 amino acids: CASSSIHGQGSPADTGELFF.